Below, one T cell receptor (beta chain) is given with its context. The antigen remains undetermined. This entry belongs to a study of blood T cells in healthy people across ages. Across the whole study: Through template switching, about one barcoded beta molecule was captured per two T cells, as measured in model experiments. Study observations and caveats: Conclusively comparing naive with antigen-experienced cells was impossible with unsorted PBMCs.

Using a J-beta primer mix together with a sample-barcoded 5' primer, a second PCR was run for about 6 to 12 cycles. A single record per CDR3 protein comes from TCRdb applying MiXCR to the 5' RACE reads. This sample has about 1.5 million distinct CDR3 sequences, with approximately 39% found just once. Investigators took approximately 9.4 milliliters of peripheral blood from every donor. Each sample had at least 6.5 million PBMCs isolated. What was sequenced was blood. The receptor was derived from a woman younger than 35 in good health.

CDR3 residues: CASSQDSHGTGRYEQYF. Written as DNA, the CDR3 is TGCGCCAGCAGCCAAGATTCGCACGGCACGGGGCGCTACGAGCAGTACTTC. This chain uses TRBV4-3 with TRBJ2-5; possibly TRBD1 or TRBD2 for D (5 bases each). The end of the DNA fits TRBJ2-7 better, so the J call may be wrong. The CDR3 runs 17 residues. Germline V gives CDR1 LGHNA, CDR2 YSLEER.